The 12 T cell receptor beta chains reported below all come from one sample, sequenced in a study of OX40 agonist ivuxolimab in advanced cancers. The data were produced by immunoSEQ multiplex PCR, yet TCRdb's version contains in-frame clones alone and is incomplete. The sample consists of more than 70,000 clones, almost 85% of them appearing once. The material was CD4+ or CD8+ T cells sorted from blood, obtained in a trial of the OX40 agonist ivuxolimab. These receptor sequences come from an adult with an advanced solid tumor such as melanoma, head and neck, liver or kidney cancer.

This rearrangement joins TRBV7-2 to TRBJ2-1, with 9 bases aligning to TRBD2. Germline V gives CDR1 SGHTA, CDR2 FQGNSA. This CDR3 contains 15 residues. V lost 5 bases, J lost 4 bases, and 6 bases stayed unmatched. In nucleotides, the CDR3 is TGTGCCAGCAGCCCCGTAGCGGGGGTGTACAATGAGCAGTTCTTC. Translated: CASSPVAGVYNEQFF.

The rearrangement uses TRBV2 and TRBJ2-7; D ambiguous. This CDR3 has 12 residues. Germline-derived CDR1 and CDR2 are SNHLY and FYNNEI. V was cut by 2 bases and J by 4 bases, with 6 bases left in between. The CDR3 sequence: CASSESRYEQYF. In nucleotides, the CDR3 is TGTGCCAGCAGTGAAAGTCGGTACGAGCAGTACTTC. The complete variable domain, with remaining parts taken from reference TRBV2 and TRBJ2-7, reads EPEVTQTPSHQVTQMGQEVILRCVPISNHLYFYWYRQILGQKVEFLVSFYNNEISEKSEIFDDQFSVERPDGSNFTLKIRSTKLEDSAMYFCASSESRYEQYFGPGTRLTVT.

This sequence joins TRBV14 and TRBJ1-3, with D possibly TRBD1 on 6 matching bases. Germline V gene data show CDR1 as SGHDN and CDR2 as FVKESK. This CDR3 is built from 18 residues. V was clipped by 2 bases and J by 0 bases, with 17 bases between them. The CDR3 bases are TGTGCCAGCAGCCAACACGACAGGCCCCTTTACTCTGGAAACACCATATATTTT. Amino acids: CASSQHDRPLYSGNTIYF.

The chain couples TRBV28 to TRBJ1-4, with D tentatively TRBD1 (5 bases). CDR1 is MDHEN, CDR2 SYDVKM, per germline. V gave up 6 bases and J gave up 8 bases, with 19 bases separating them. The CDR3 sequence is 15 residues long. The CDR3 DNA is TGTGCCAGCAGGACCACAGGCTATGGGGTAGAAAAACTGTTTTTT. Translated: CASRTTGYGVEKLFF.

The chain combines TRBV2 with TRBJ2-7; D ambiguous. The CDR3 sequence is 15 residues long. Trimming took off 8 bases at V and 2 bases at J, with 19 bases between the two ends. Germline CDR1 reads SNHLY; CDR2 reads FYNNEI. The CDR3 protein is CASRVGARFPYEQYF. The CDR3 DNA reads TGTGCCAGCCGTGTCGGAGCACGATTTCCCTACGAGCAGTACTTC. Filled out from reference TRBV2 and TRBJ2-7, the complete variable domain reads EPEVTQTPSHQVTQMGQEVILRCVPISNHLYFYWYRQILGQKVEFLVSFYNNEISEKSEIFDDQFSVERPDGSNFTLKIRSTKLEDSAMYFCASRVGARFPYEQYFGPGTRLTVT.

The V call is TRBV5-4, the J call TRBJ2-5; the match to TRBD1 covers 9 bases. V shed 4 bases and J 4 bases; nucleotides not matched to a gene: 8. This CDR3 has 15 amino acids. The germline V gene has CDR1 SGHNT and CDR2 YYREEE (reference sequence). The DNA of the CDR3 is TGTGCCAGCAGCAGAACGACAGGGGGGGGAGAGACCCAGTACTTC. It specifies CASSRTTGGGETQYF.

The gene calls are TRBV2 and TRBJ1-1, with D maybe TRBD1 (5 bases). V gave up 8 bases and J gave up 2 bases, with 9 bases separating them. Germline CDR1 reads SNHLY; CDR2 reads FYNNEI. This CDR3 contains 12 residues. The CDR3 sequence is CASHRDNTEAFF. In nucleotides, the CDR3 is TGTGCCAGCCATCGGGACAACACTGAAGCTTTCTTT.

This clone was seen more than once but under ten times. CDR3 in amino acids: CASSESRGRPYEQYF. CDR3 coding DNA: TGTGCCAGCAGTGAATCGCGGGGGAGACCCTACGAGCAGTACTTC. The chain has TRBV2 and TRBJ2-7, with 7 bases identical to TRBD2. The CDR3 is 15 amino acids. Germline CDR1 is SNHLY and CDR2 is FYNNEI. The V gene end was trimmed by 2 bases and the J gene end by 2 bases; junction bases not matched to a gene: 6.

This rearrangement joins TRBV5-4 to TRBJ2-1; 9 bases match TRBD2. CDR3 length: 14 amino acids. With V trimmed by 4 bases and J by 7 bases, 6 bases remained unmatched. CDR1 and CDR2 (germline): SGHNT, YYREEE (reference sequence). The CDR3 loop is CASSPQAGGNEQFF. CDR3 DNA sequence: TGTGCCAGCAGCCCCCAGGCGGGGGGGAATGAGCAGTTCTTC. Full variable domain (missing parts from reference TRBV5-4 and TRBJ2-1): ETGVTQSPTHLIKTRGQQVTLRCSSQSGHNTVSWYQQALGQGPQFIFQYYREEENGRGNFPPRFSGLQFPNYSSELNVNALELDDSALYLCASSPQAGGNEQFFGPGTRLTVL.

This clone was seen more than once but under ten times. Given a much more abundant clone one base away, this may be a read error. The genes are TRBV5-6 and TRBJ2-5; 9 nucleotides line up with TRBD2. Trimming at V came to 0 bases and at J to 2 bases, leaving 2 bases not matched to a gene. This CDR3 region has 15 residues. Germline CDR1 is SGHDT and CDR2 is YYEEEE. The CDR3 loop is CASSLVLAGQETQYF. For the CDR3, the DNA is TGTGCCAGCAGCTTGGTTCTAGCGGGGCAAGAGACCCAGTACTTC.

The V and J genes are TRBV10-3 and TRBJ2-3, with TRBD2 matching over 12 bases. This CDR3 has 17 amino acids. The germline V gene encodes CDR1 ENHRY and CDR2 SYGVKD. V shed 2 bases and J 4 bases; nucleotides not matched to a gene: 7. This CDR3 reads CAISERSLAGGPDTQYF. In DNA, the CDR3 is TGTGCCATCAGTGAGAGGAGCCTAGCGGGAGGGCCAGATACGCAGTATTTT.

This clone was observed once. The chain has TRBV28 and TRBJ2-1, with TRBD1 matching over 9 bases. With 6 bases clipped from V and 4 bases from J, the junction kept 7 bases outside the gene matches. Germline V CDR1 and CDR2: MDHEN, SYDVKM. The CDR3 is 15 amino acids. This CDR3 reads CASSPGQGGYNEQFF. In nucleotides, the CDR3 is TGTGCCAGCAGCCCGGGACAGGGTGGTTACAATGAGCAGTTCTTC.